This TCR beta chain was observed in a study of T cells in Graves' hyperthyroidism and ophthalmopathy. Study observations and caveats: Most thyroid clonotypes that were expanded above 0.001 also turned up in blood.

The ends were cut back, 6 bases at V and 4 bases at J, with 12 bases in the middle. The CDR3 consists of 12 residues. Germline CDR1 reads DFQATT; CDR2 reads SNEGSKA (reference sequence). This clonotype was counted at least ten times. Its antigen is unidentified. Researchers amplified the TCR beta CDR3 regions from RNA transcripts. The HTBI set primed first-round TCR CDR3 RT-PCR. TCRdb processed the multiplex PCR reads anew with MiXCR; each CDR3 protein has one entry. In the table there are about 350,000 distinct CDR3 sequences, 12% to 15% of which are singletons. Source material: blood. The clonotype was recovered from a woman in her thirties or forties with Graves' ophthalmopathy. This rearrangement joins TRBV20-1 to TRBJ2-5; TRBD1 or TRBD2 may be the D gene (6 bases each). CDR3 in amino acids: CSAHWGAETQYF. The DNA of the CDR3 is TGCAGTGCCCACTGGGGGGCAGAGACCCAGTACTTC.